This TCR beta chain was captured by sequencing in a study of T cell clones after liver transplantation. Overall study: Without induction therapy, subjects received standard immunosuppression until 12-24 months post-transplant.

Findings and caveats of the study: Rather than being deleted, graft donor-reactive T cells may have moved into the graft. Post-transplant, graft-donor-reactive CD4 TCRbeta sequences in blood dropped significantly in most of the 8 subjects.

A remark on this clone: What it recognizes is unknown.

TCRdb keeps only in-frame clones here, not all; method: immunoSEQ multiplex PCR. The data contain some 110,000 clones, about 81% of them singletons. The V and J ends lost 4 bases and 2 bases respectively, with 11 bases between them. Germline CDR1 MGHDK, CDR2 SYGVNS. CDR3 size: 15 residues. The clonotype comes from a human donor who received a liver transplant. The J gene is TRBJ2-2, the V gene TRBV25-1; D is uncertain. Sequenced here: CD4+ T cells from blood, sampled before liver transplant. The DNA of the CDR3 is TGTGCCAGCAGTGGCCGGGCAATCAACACCGGGGAGCTGTTTTTT. It codes for CASSGRAINTGELFF.